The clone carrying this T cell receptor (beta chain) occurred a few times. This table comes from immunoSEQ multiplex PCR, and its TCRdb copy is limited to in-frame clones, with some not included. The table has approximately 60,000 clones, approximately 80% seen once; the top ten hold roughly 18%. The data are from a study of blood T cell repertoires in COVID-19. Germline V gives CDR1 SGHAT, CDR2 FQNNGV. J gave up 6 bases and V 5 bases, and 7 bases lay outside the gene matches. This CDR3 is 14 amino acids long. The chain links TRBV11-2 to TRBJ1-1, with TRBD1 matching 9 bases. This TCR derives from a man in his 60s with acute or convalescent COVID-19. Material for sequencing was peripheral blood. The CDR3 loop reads CASSRQGGVPEAFF. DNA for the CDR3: TGTGCCAGCAGCCGACAGGGGGGAGTACCTGAAGCTTTCTTT.